This record covers a single T cell receptor (beta chain). Its target is not known. No patient had prior chemotherapy, radiotherapy or other malignancies, and all were node-negative on CT and PET/CT. At each of two time points, approximately 5.7 milliliters of venous blood were taken. This sample is part of a study of prognosis after radiotherapy for stage I lung cancer. The CDR3 totals 17 residues. Trimming took 5 bases from V and 4 from J; bases not matched to a gene: 14. Germline values: CDR1 SGHRS, CDR2 YFSETQ. Study-wide points: Among patients who developed distant metastases, Shannon entropy after stereotactic body radiation therapy was lower.

Amplicons of TCR beta CDR3 were generated from genomic DNA by two-round multiplex PCR. Initially, in first-round PCR, primers specific to each TRBV and TRBJ gene were used. Each CDR3 protein is one row after TCRdb ran MiXCR on the multiplex PCR reads. Among over 30,000 distinct CDR3 sequences listed, approximately 25% were seen once. Material: PBMCs, obtained before or after stereotactic body radiation therapy (not recorded which). V and J are TRBV5-1 and TRBJ2-2, with 7 bases matching TRBD2. The receptor's source is a donor over 45 with non-small cell lung cancer. CDR3 DNA sequence: TGCGCCAGCAGATTGAGCGGGGCAGCGCCGGGCACCGGGGAGCTGTTTTTT. It is translated as CASRLSGAAPGTGELFF.